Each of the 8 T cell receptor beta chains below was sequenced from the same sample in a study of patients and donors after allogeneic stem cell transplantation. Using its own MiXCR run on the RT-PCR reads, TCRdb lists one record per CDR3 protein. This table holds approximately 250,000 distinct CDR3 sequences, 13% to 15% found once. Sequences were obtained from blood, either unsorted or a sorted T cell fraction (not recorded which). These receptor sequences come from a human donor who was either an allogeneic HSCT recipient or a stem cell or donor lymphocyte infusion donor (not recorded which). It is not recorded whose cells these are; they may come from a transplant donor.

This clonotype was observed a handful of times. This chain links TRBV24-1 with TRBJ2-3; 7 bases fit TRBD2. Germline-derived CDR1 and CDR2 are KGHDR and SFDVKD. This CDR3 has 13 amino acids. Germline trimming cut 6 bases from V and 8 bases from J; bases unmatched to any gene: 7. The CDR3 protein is CATSLAGVPTQYF. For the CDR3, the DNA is TGTGCCACCAGTTTGGCGGGGGTCCCTACGCAGTATTTT.

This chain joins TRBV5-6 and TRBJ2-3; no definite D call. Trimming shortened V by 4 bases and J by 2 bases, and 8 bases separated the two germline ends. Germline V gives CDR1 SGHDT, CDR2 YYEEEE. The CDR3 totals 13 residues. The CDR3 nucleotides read TGTGCCAGCAGCCAGGATTACACAGATACGCAGTATTTT. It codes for CASSQDYTDTQYF.

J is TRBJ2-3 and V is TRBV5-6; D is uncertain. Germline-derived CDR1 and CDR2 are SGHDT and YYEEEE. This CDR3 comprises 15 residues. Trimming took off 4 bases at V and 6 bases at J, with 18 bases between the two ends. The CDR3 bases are TGTGCCAGCAGCCCCCCAGATAGCACAGCCGATACGCAGTATTTT. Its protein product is CASSPPDSTADTQYF.

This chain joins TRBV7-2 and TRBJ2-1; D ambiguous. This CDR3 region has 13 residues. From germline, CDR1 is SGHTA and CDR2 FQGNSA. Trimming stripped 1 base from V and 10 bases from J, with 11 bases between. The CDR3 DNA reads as TGTGCCAGCAGCTTAGACGAACAGACGGAGCAGTTCTTC. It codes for CASSLDEQTEQFF.

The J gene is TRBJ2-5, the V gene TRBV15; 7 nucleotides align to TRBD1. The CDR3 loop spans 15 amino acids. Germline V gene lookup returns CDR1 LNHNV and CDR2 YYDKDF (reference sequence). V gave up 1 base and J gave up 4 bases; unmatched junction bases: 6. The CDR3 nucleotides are TGTGCCACCAGCAGAGTGGCAGGGGGTATAGAGACCCAGTACTTC. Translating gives CATSRVAGGIETQYF.

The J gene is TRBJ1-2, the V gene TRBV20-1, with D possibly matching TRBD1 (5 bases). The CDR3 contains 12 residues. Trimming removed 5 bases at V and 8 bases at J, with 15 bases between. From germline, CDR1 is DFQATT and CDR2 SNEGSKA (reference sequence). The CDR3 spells CSAGAGITGYTF. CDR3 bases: TGCAGTGCTGGAGCAGGGATCACCGGCTACACCTTC.

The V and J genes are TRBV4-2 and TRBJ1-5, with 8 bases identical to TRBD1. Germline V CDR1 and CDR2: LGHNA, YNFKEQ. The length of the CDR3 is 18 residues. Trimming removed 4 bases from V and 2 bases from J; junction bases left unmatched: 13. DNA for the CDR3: TGTGCCAGCAGCCGAGACTCGTCCGGGACAGGAGGCAATCAGCCCCAGCATTTT. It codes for CASSRDSSGTGGNQPQHF.

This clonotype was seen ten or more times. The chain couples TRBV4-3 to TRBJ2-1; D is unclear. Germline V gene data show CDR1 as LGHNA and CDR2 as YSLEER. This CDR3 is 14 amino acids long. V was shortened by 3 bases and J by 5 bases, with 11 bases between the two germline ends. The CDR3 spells CASSQDGTDNEQFF. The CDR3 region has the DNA TGCGCCAGCAGCCAGGACGGAACGGACAATGAGCAGTTCTTC.